These 27 T cell receptor beta chains were sequenced from one sample in a study of blood T cell repertoires in COVID-19. Method: immunoSEQ multiplex PCR; TCRdb's copy keeps in-frame clones and lacks some. The sample consists of around 430,000 clones, approximately 90% of them appearing once. Sequencing used peripheral blood. Receptors originate from a woman aged 45-65 years with COVID-19, enrolled during active disease.

This rearrangement joins TRBV2 to TRBJ2-1, with D perhaps TRBD2 (7 bases). CDR3 length: 15 amino acids. Per the germline V gene, CDR1 is SNHLY and CDR2 is FYNNEI. The V gene lost 1 base and the J gene lost 5 bases, with 12 bases spanning the gap. In nucleotides, the CDR3 is TGTGCCAGCAGTGAAGAGGGGGGGGTTAACAATGAGCAGTTCTTC. Translation: CASSEEGGVNNEQFF.

The genes are TRBV7-6 and TRBJ2-1; 11 bases match TRBD2. Trimming cost V 1 base and J 10 bases; bases outside gene matches: 6. Per the germline V gene, CDR1 is SGHVS and CDR2 is FNYEAQ. This CDR3 comprises 15 residues. The CDR3 protein is CASSLGLSGGAEQFF. The CDR3 DNA reads as TGTGCCAGCAGCTTAGGGCTTAGCGGGGGGGCGGAGCAGTTCTTC.

The chain employs TRBV30 and TRBJ1-1; D gene ambiguous. From germline, CDR1 is GTSNPN and CDR2 SVGIG (reference sequence). Trimming shortened V by 4 bases and J by 3 bases, and 6 bases separated the two germline ends. The CDR3 has 11 amino acids. The CDR3 bases are TGTGCCTGGACGGTGGACACTGAAGCTTTCTTT. Protein sequence: CAWTVDTEAFF.

The CDR3 spells CASSYSNRDNGYTF. The CDR3 DNA reads as TGTGCCAGCAGTTACTCGAACAGGGATAATGGCTACACCTTC. This chain uses TRBV6-6 with TRBJ1-2, with D possibly being TRBD1 (6 bases). Trimming left V 0 bases short and J 6 bases short, with 11 bases between. The CDR3 spans 14 residues. The V gene's germline CDR1 is MNHNY and CDR2 SVGAGI (reference sequence).

This clone occurred a few times. J is TRBJ2-5 and V is TRBV7-9; 8 nucleotides line up with TRBD1. CDR1 and CDR2 (germline): SEHNR, FQNEAQ (reference sequence). After removal of 5 bases from V and 5 bases from J, the junction contained 13 bases not matched to a gene. This CDR3 comprises 16 residues. The CDR3 spells CASSHWTGPGDETQYF. The CDR3 region has the DNA TGTGCCAGCAGCCACTGGACAGGGCCAGGGGACGAGACCCAGTACTTC.

The chain links TRBV2 to TRBJ2-7, with 9 positions matching TRBD1. Trimming at V came to 2 bases and at J to 7 bases, leaving 12 bases not matched to a gene. The CDR3 spans 16 residues. CDR1 SNHLY and CDR2 FYNNEI come from the germline V gene. CDR3 DNA: TGTGCCAGCAGTGAACAGGACAGGGGTCCTTCGGGAGAGCAGTACTTC. Its translation: CASSEQDRGPSGEQYF. The whole variable domain, filled in from reference TRBV2 and TRBJ2-7, reads EPEVTQTPSHQVTQMGQEVILRCVPISNHLYFYWYRQILGQKVEFLVSFYNNEISEKSEIFDDQFSVERPDGSNFTLKIRSTKLEDSAMYFCASSEQDRGPSGEQYFGPGTRLTVT.

The chain carries TRBV5-6 and TRBJ1-5; a weak D match, TRBD1 (5 bases). Trimming left V 0 bases short and J 4 bases short, with 14 bases between. This CDR3 region has 16 residues. Germline V lookup: CDR1 SGHDT, CDR2 YYEEEE. CDR3 residues: CASSLGVATGNQPQHF. The DNA of the CDR3 is TGTGCCAGCAGCTTGGGAGTGGCCACAGGAAATCAGCCCCAGCATTTT.

This sequence joins TRBV5-8 and TRBJ1-5; unclear D gene. Germline assignment: CDR1 SGHTS and CDR2 YDEGEE. Between the trimmed V and J ends, which lost 0 bases and 0 bases, there was a span of 7 bases. The CDR3 length is 15 residues. CDR3 in DNA: TGTGCCAGCAGCTTGGCCGGGGATAGCAATCAGCCCCAGCATTTT. Protein product: CASSLAGDSNQPQHF. The full variable domain, completed using reference TRBV5-8 and TRBJ1-5, is EAGVTQSPTHLIKTRGQQATLRCSPISGHTSVYWYQQALGLGLQFLLWYDEGEERNRGNFPPRFSGRQFPNYSSELNVNALELEDSALYLCASSLAGDSNQPQHFGDGTRLSIL.

The chain combines TRBV5-1 with TRBJ2-6, with 8 bases identical to TRBD1. J lost 2 bases, V lost 4 bases, and 17 bases had no gene match. Germline V lookup: CDR1 SGHRS, CDR2 YFSETQ. This CDR3 comprises 20 residues. This chain's CDR3 is CASSQTGALLTPTGANVLTF. In DNA form, the CDR3 reads TGCGCCAGCAGCCAGACAGGGGCGCTTCTAACACCTACTGGGGCCAACGTCCTGACTTTC.

CDR3 coding DNA: TGTGCCAGCACCCGGGGGGGCGTCGGGGAGCTGTTTTTT. This gives the protein CASTRGGVGELFF. V gene TRBV9 combines with J gene TRBJ2-2; 8 bases map to TRBD2. Germline V gene sequence: CDR1 SGDLS, CDR2 YYNGEE. The CDR3 is 13 residues long. With 6 bases clipped from V and 7 bases from J, the junction kept 5 bases outside the gene matches.

This clone is a singleton in its sample. The gene calls are TRBV5-1 and TRBJ1-2; 9 bases match TRBD1. The CDR3 length is 14 residues. CDR1 and CDR2 from the germline V gene are SGHRS and YFSETQ. After removal of 4 bases from V and 2 bases from J, the junction contained 3 bases not matched to a gene. The CDR3 nucleotides read TGCGCCAGCAGCCAACAGGGGGCGAACTATGGCTACACCTTC. Translated: CASSQQGANYGYTF. Filled out from reference TRBV5-1 and TRBJ1-2, the complete variable domain reads KAGVTQTPRYLIKTRGQQVTLSCSPISGHRSVSWYQQTPGQGLQFLFEYFSETQRNKGNFPGRFSGRQFSNSRSEMNVSTLELGDSALYLCASSQQGANYGYTFGSGTRLTVV.

This clone was counted between two and nine times. The CDR3 DNA follows: TGTGCCAGTAGTAACACAGATGAAAAACTGTTTTTT. It yields the protein CASSNTDEKLFF. The genes are TRBV19 and TRBJ1-4; D unresolved. Trimming cost V 4 bases and J 6 bases, with 6 bases left between them. The CDR3 has 12 amino acids. Germline CDR1 LNHDA, CDR2 SQIVND (reference sequence).

The chain couples TRBV2 to TRBJ2-3; D is undetermined. Per the germline V gene, CDR1 is SNHLY and CDR2 is FYNNEI. The CDR3 has 13 amino acids. V was cut by 7 bases and J by 3 bases, with 11 bases left in between. In nucleotides, the CDR3 is TGTGCCAGCACCCCGTCCGAGACAGATACGCAGTATTTT. Translated: CASTPSETDTQYF.

This clone turned up a few times. The V and J genes are TRBV7-9 and TRBJ1-1, with 7 nucleotides matching TRBD1. Trimming cost V 1 base and J 2 bases; bases outside gene matches: 4. CDR1 is SEHNR, CDR2 FQNEAQ, per germline (reference sequence). The CDR3 is 15 residues long. CDR3 sequence: CASSLGDRVNTEAFF. The CDR3 coding sequence is TGTGCCAGCAGCTTAGGCGACAGGGTAAACACTGAAGCTTTCTTT.

The J gene is TRBJ2-1, the V gene TRBV11-2, with a tentative D call TRBD2 (6 bases). Trimming shortened V by 1 base and J by 8 bases, and 12 bases separated the two germline ends. Germline V CDR1 and CDR2: SGHAT, FQNNGV. The CDR3 is 14 residues long. The CDR3 DNA follows: TGTGCCAGCAGCTTAGGAACGGGGGTCGATGAGCAGTTCTTC. Translation: CASSLGTGVDEQFF.

This clone turned up a few times. The rearrangement links TRBV28 to TRBJ1-2; 8 bases are shared with TRBD1. The germline V gene has CDR1 MDHEN and CDR2 SYDVKM. Unmatched junction bases numbered 12, after V lost 4 bases and J lost 8 bases. The CDR3 has 15 amino acids. In DNA form, the CDR3 reads TGTGCCAGCAGTTCCTCGGACAGGGTTTTGGGGGGCTACACCTTC. Encoded protein: CASSSSDRVLGGYTF.

The chain combines TRBV4-1 with TRBJ1-3; no definite D call. V was trimmed by 0 bases and J by 4 bases, leaving 13 bases between them. The CDR3 has 16 residues. The germline V gene has CDR1 MGHRA and CDR2 YSYEKL. The CDR3 here is CASSQDPREIGNTIYF. CDR3 bases: TGCGCCAGCAGCCAAGATCCTCGGGAGATCGGAAACACCATATATTTT.

The chain recombines TRBV28 with TRBJ1-2, with a tentative D call TRBD1 (6 bases). The CDR3 has 15 residues. Germline V gene data show CDR1 as MDHEN and CDR2 as SYDVKM. V lost 4 bases and J 3 bases, leaving 15 bases between the germline ends. The CDR3 bases are TGTGCCAGCAGTTCCCTCGACAGGACCTACTATGGCTACACCTTC. Translation: CASSSLDRTYYGYTF.

V is TRBV6-5 and J is TRBJ1-1, with 7 bases matching TRBD1. V dropped 2 bases and J dropped 5; count of bases not matched to a gene: 5. Germline loops: CDR1 MNHEY, CDR2 SVGAGI. The length of the CDR3 is 14 residues. CDR3 loop: CASSYGQGVTEAFF. CDR3 DNA: TGTGCCAGCAGTTACGGTCAGGGGGTAACTGAAGCTTTCTTT.

The rearrangement joins TRBV6-4 to TRBJ2-1, with 9 bases aligning to TRBD2. V shed 4 bases, J shed 10 bases, and the junction held 5 bases outside the gene matches. CDR3 length: 13 amino acids. Germline CDR1 is MRHNA and CDR2 is SNTAGT. The CDR3 here is CASSVEAGGEQFF. CDR3 sequence (DNA): TGTGCCAGCAGTGTGGAAGCGGGGGGCGAGCAGTTCTTC.

Only one count was recorded for this clone. This chain links TRBV21-1 with TRBJ2-1; TRBD2, the table's D call, was not compared with the DNA. TRBV21-1 is a known pseudogene. CDR3 length: 16 amino acids. Here the CDR3 DNA reads TGTGCCAGCAGCTCTAGACTAGCGGGAGGATACAATGAGCAGTTCTTC. Amino acids: CASSSRLAGGYNEQFF.

As to this clone: Other DNA sequences in the same sample also yield this CDR3. The chain links TRBV5-4 to TRBJ1-2; possibly TRBD1 for D (5 bases). The CDR3 length is 13 residues. Germline CDR1 and CDR2: SGHNT and YYREEE (reference sequence). Between the trimmed V and J ends, which lost 0 bases and 8 bases, there was a span of 11 bases. The CDR3 loop reads CASSLGGGEGYTF. The CDR3 DNA follows: TGTGCCAGCAGCTTGGGAGGAGGGGAGGGCTACACCTTC.

The chain combines TRBV9 with TRBJ2-2, with no clear D. V was pared by 0 bases and J by 5 bases, with 17 bases between. CDR1 and CDR2 from the germline V gene are SGDLS and YYNGEE. The CDR3 runs to 17 residues. DNA for the CDR3: TGTGCCAGCAGCGTAGCTCGTCTCGGAAGCAGGACCGGGGAGCTGTTTTTT. Amino acid sequence: CASSVARLGSRTGELFF.

V is TRBV2 and J is TRBJ1-2; D possibly corresponds to TRBD1 (6 bases). The CDR3 length is 13 residues. V was pared by 5 bases and J by 6 bases, with 13 bases between. Per germline, CDR1 SNHLY and CDR2 FYNNEI. As DNA, the CDR3 is TGTGCCAGCAGTCAAGGACAGATGGATGGCTACACCTTC. This gives the protein CASSQGQMDGYTF.

The chain is built from TRBV3-1 (or the pseudogene TRBV3-2) and TRBJ1-1, with D possibly TRBD1 on 6 matching bases. This CDR3 region has 15 residues. Trimming shortened V by 4 bases and J by 2 bases, and 14 bases separated the two germline ends. Looked up from germline, CDR1 is LGHDT and CDR2 is YNNKEL (reference sequence). The CDR3 DNA reads as TGTGCCAGCAGCCCGACATACAGGGCTAACACTGAAGCTTTCTTT. Amino acids: CASSPTYRANTEAFF.

The chain uses TRBV4-1 and TRBJ2-1, with TRBD2 identical over 7 bases. The CDR3 runs to 15 residues. V dropped 3 bases and J dropped 0; count of bases not matched to a gene: 2. Looked up from germline, CDR1 is MGHRA and CDR2 is YSYEKL. DNA of the CDR3: TGCGCCAGCAGCCAGGGGGGGGGCTCCTACAATGAGCAGTTCTTC. Translating gives CASSQGGGSYNEQFF.

The CDR3 DNA reads as TGTGCCAGCAGTGAACTAGCGGTCCACAATGAGCAGTTCTTC. Translation gives CASSELAVHNEQFF. The chain joins TRBV6-1 to TRBJ2-1; TRBD2 aligns across 7 bases. This CDR3 has 14 residues. Unmatched junction bases numbered 3, after V lost 2 bases and J lost 5 bases. The germline CDR1 and CDR2 sequences are MNHNS and SASEGT.